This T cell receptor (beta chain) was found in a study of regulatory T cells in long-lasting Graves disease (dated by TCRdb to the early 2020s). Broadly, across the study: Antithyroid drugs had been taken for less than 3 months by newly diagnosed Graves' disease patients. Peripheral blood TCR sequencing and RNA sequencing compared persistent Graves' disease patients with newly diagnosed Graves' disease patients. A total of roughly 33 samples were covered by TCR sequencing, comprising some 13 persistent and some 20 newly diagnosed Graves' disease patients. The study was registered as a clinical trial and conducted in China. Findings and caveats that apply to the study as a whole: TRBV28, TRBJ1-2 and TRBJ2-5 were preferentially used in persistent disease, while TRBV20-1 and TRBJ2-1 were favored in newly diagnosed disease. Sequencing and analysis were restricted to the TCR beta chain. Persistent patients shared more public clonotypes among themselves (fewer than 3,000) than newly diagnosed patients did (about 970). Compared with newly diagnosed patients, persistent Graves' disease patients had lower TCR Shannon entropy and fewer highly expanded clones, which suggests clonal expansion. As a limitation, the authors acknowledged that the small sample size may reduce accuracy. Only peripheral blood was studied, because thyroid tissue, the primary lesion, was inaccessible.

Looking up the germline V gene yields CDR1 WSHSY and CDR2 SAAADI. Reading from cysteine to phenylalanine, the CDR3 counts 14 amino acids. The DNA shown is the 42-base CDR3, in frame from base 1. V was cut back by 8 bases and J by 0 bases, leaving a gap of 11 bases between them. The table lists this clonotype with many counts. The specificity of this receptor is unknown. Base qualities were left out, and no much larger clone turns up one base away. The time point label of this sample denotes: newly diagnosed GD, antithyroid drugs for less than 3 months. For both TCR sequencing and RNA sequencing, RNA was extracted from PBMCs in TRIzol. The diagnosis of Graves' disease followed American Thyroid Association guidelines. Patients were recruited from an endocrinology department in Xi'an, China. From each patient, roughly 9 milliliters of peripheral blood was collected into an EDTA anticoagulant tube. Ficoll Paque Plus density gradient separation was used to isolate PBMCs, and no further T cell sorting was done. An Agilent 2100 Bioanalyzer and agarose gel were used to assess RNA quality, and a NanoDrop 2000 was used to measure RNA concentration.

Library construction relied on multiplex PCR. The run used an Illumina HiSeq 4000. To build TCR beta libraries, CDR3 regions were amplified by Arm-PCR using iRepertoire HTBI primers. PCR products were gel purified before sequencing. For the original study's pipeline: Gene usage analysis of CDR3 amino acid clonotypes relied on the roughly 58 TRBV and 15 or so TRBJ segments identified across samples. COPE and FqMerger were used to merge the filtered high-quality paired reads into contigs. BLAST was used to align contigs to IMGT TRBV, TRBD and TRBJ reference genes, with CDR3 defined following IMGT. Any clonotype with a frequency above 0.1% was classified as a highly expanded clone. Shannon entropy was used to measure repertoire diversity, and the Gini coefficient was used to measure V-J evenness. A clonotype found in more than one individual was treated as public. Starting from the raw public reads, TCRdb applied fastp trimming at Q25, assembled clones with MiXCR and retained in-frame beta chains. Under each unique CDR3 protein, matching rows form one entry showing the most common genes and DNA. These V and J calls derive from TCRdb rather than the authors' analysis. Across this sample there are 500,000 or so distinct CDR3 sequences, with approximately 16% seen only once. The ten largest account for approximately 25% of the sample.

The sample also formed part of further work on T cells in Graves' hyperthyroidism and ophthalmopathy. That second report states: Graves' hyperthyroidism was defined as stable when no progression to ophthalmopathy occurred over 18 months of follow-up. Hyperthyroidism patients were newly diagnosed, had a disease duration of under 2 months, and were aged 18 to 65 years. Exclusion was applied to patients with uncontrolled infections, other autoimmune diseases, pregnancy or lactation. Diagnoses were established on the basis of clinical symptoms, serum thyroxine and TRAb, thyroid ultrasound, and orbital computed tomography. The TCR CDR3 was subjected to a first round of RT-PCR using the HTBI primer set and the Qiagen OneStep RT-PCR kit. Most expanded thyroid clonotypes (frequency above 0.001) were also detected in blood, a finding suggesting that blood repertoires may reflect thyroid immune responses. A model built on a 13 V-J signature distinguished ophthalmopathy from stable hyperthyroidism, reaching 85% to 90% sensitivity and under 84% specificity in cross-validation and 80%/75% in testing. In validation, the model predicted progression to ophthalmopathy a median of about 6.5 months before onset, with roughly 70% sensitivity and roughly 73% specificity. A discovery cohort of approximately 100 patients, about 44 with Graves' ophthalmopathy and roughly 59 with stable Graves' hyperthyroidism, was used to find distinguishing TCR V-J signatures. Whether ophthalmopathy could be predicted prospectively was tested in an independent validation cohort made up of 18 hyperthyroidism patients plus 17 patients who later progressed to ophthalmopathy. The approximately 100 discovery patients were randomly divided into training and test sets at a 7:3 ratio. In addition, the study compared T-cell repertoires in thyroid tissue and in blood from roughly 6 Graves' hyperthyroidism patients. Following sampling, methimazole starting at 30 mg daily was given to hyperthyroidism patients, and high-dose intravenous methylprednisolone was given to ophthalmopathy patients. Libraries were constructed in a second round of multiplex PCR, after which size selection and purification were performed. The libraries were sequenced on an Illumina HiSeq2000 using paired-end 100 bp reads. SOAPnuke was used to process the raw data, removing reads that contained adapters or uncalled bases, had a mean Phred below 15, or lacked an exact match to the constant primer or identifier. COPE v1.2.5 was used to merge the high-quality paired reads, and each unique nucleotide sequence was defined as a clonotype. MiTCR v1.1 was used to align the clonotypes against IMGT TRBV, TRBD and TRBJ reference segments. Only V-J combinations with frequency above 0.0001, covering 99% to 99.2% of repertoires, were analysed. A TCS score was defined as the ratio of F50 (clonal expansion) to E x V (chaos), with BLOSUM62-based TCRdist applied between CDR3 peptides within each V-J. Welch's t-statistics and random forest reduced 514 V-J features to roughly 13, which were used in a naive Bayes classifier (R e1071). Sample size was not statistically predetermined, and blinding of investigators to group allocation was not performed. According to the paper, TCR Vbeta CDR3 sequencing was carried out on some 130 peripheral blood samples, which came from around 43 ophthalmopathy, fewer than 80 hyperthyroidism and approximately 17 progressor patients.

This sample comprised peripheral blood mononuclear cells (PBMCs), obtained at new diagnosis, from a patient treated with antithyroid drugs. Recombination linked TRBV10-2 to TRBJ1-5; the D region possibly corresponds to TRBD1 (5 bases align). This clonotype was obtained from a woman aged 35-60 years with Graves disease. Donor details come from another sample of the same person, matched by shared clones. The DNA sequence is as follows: TGCGCCAGCCTTGACAGCATTAGCAATCAGCCCCAGCATTTT. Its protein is CASLDSISNQPQHF.